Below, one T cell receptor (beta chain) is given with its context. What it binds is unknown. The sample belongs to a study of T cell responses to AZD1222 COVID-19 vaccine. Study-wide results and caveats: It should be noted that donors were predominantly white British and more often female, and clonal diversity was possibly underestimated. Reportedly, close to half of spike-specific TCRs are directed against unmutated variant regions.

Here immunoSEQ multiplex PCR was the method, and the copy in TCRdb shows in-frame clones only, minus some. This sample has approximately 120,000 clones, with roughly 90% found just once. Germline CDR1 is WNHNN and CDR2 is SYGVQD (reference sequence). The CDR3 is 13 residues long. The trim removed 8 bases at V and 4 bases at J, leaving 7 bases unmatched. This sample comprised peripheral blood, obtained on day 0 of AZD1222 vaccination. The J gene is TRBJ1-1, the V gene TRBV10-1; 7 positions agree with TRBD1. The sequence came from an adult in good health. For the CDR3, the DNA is TGCGCCAGCGCTCAGGGGGGCCGCACTGAAGCTTTCTTT. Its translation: CASAQGGRTEAFF.